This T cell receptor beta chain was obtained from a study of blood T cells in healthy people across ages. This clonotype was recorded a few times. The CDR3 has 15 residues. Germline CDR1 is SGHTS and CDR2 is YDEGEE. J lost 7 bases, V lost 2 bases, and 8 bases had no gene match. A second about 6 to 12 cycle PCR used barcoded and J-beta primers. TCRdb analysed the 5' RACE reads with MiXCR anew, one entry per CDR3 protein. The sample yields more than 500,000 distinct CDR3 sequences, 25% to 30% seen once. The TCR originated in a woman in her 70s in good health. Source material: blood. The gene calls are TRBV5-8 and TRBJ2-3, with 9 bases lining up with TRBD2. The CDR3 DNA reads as TGTGCCAGCAGCTTTGGCGGGGGGGCACAATATACGCAGTATTTT. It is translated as CASSFGGGAQYTQYF.